These T cell receptor beta chains were read from a single sample in a study of OX40 agonist ivuxolimab in advanced cancers. TCRdb's table, derived via immunoSEQ multiplex PCR, lists solely in-frame clones and lacks some. The data show tens of thousands of clones, 90% to 95% seen once. Sequencing used CD4+ or CD8+ T cells sorted from blood, obtained in a trial of the OX40 agonist ivuxolimab. The source is an adult with an advanced solid tumor such as melanoma, head and neck, liver or kidney cancer. Both conserved end residues are part of each CDR3. D genes are given only for firm matches. For some rows the clone size is stated as once, few or many, or as a class when expanded; others skip it.

CSVADLGLDGYTF	TGCAGCGTTGCGGACCTGGGGTTAGATGGCTACACCTTC	TRBJ1-2	once	NA	TRBV29-1
CASSSPGPSSGNTIYF	TGTGCCAGCAGCTCACCGGGCCCATCCTCTGGAAACACCATATATTTT	TRBJ1-3	NA	NA	TRBV7-9
CASSKDRDRGIGYTF	TGTGCCAGCAGCAAAGACCGGGACAGGGGTATAGGCTACACCTTC	TRBJ1-2	NA	TRBD1	TRBV5-3
CASSSRTDAGELFF	TGTGCCAGCAGCTCTCGGACAGATGCCGGGGAGCTGTTTTTT	TRBJ2-2	NA	NA	TRBV11-3
CASSGPGSNYGYTF	TGCGCCAGCAGTGGCCCGGGGTCGAACTATGGCTACACCTTC	TRBJ1-2	NA	NA	TRBV10-1
CASSYLSRSTEAFF	TGTGCCAGCAGTTACCTTTCCAGGAGCACTGAAGCTTTCTTT	TRBJ1-1	NA	NA	TRBV13
CAWSVSGGSQETQYF	TGTGCCTGGAGTGTTAGCGGGGGGAGCCAGGAGACCCAGTACTTC	TRBJ2-5	NA	TRBD2	TRBV30
CASTREGANNSPLHF	TGTGCCAGCACCAGGGAGGGGGCAAATAATTCACCCCTCCACTTT	TRBJ1-6	NA	TRBD1	TRBV9
CASGPRLAVQETQYF	TGTGCCAGCGGACCTAGGCTAGCGGTACAAGAGACCCAGTACTTC	TRBJ2-5	NA	TRBD2	TRBV7-6
CATGSSYEQYF	TGTGCCACGGGGTCTTCCTACGAGCAGTACTTC	TRBJ2-7	NA	NA	TRBV6-1
CSVGQGGKLEPQHF	TGCAGCGTTGGCCAAGGGGGAAAATTAGAGCCCCAGCATTTT	TRBJ1-5	once	NA	TRBV29-1
CASSVGAEAFF	TGTGCCAGCAGCGTAGGGGCTGAAGCTTTCTTT	TRBJ1-1	NA	NA	TRBV9
CASSPRRDNTEAFF	TGTGCCAGCAGTCCCCGGCGGGACAACACTGAAGCTTTCTTT	TRBJ1-1	NA	NA	TRBV28
CASRGQGAHEQYF	TGTGCCAGCAGGGGGCAGGGAGCCCACGAGCAGTACTTC	TRBJ2-7	NA	NA	TRBV14
CASSFVGGNTEAFF	TGTGCCAGCAGTTTTGTAGGGGGGAACACTGAAGCCTTCTTT	TRBJ1-1	NA	NA	TRBV6-5
CASSGGMNTGELFF	TGCGCCAGCAGTGGGGGAATGAACACCGGGGAGCTGTTTTTT	TRBJ2-2	NA	NA	TRBV10-2
CASSLAWQGPYEQYF	TGCGCCAGCAGCTTGGCCTGGCAGGGGCCCTACGAGCAGTACTTC	TRBJ2-7	NA	NA	TRBV5-1
CASSLRGVGGPLEQYF	TGTGCCAGCAGCTTACGGGGCGTAGGGGGCCCTCTCGAGCAGTACTTC	TRBJ2-7	NA	TRBD1	TRBV7-6
CASSYGGQGDGYTF	TGTGCCAGCAGTTACGGGGGACAGGGCGACGGCTACACCTTC	TRBJ1-2	NA	TRBD1	TRBV6-5
CASTSVTGGETQYF	TGTGCCAGTACCTCCGTGACAGGGGGAGAGACCCAGTACTTC	TRBJ2-5	NA	TRBD1	TRBV19
CASFTDISSYNEQFF	TGCGCCAGCTTTACAGACATATCCTCCTACAATGAGCAGTTCTTC	TRBJ2-1	NA	NA	TRBV10-2
CASSDWAPGNQPQHF	TGTGCCAGCAGTGATTGGGCCCCGGGCAATCAGCCCCAGCATTTT	TRBJ1-5	NA	NA	TRBV6-1
CASSYGPGQPQHF	TGTGCCAGCAGTTATGGTCCGGGACAGCCCCAGCATTTT	TRBJ1-5	NA	NA	TRBV6-5
CASSLTANTEAFF	TGCGCCAGCAGCCTTACAGCGAACACTGAAGCTTTCTTT	TRBJ1-1	NA	NA	TRBV5-1
CASSESEASADEQFF	TGCGCCAGCAGTGAGTCGGAGGCATCGGCCGATGAGCAGTTCTTC	TRBJ2-1	NA	NA	TRBV10-1
CASSYGTEAFF	TGTGCCAGCAGTTACGGCACTGAAGCTTTCTTT	TRBJ1-1	NA	NA	TRBV6-5
CASSGGSSYQETQYF	TGTGCCAGCAGTGGGGGATCTTCGTACCAAGAGACCCAGTACTTC	TRBJ2-5	NA	NA	TRBV6-1
CASSEYGVGTEAFF	TGCGCCAGCAGTGAGTACGGGGTAGGGACTGAAGCTTTCTTT	TRBJ1-1	NA	NA	TRBV10-2
CASSDWGNTGELFF	TGTGCCAGCAGTGATTGGGGGAACACCGGGGAGCTGTTTTTT	TRBJ2-2	NA	NA	TRBV25-1
CASSYRVGTEAFF	TGTGCCAGCAGCTACAGGGTAGGGACTGAAGCTTTCTTT	TRBJ1-1	NA	NA	TRBV5-5